A selection of T cell receptor beta chains follows, all from one sample in a study of early T cells in non-severe SARS-CoV-2 infection. TCRdb re-called the 5' RACE reads through MiXCR, storing one row per CDR3 protein. In the table there are tens of thousands of distinct CDR3 sequences, around 7% of which are singletons. Sequenced input: whole blood. The source is an adult who was a healthcare worker with PCR-confirmed SARS-CoV-2 infection or an uninfected control (not recorded which). The conserved cysteine and the conserved F or W are not part of the CDR3 here. The order of the fields is V gene, CDR3 protein.

V gene: TRBV30; CDR3 protein: ACSGTYEQY
V gene: TRBV12-3/TRBV12-4; CDR3 protein: ASRDRALEQF
V gene: TRBV3-1; CDR3 protein: ASSQTSAPLYEQY
V gene: TRBV28; CDR3 protein: ASSNSPVGHPYEQY
V gene: TRBV29-1; CDR3 protein: SVFGRGRLVWEQY
V gene: TRBV2; CDR3 protein: ASSEMDTQY
V gene: TRBV21-1; CDR3 protein: ASSRTGNNEQF
V gene: TRBV18; CDR3 protein: ASSPPVGQGGEQY
V gene: TRBV20-1; CDR3 protein: SARERRAPLVETQY
V gene: TRBV4-1; CDR3 protein: ASSQEGRDSYNEQF
V gene: TRBV4-1; CDR3 protein: ASSQDPHGQGSYNEQF
V gene: TRBV3-1; CDR3 protein: ASSHPEGTSGSRSYNEQF
V gene: TRBV11-2; CDR3 protein: ASSLVMANEQF
V gene: TRBV7-2; CDR3 protein: ASSLGDRGEAF
V gene: TRBV28; CDR3 protein: ASSFPGPRSTDTQY
V gene: TRBV29-1; CDR3 protein: SVEKAIGGYGQNIQY
V gene: TRBV9; CDR3 protein: ASSHGGQGYEQY
V gene: TRBV5-4; CDR3 protein: ASSLGGDRGAF
V gene: TRBV27; CDR3 protein: ASSLSRQSYEQY
V gene: TRBV10-3; CDR3 protein: AISEVDVWSTQY
V gene: TRBV27; CDR3 protein: ASSPRRGGVGEQY
V gene: TRBV20-1; CDR3 protein: SAGRGGYNQPQH
V gene: TRBV6-1; CDR3 protein: ASSLQGGAEQY
V gene: TRBV20-1; CDR3 protein: SASITDTQY
V gene: TRBV10-3; CDR3 protein: AISGGLGPMEQY
V gene: TRBV7-9; CDR3 protein: ASSRAQPEGTEAF
V gene: TRBV11-2; CDR3 protein: ASSPGQGEAF
V gene: TRBV9; CDR3 protein: ASSSQLNTEAF
V gene: TRBV5-1; CDR3 protein: ASSSSGRANTGELF
V gene: TRBV28; CDR3 protein: ASGPRQTYT
V gene: TRBV29-1; CDR3 protein: SAGGEQF
V gene: TRBV9; CDR3 protein: ASSVTNEQF
V gene: TRBV5-1; CDR3 protein: ASSTGQKNTEAF